The sequence of this T cell receptor (beta chain) was determined in a study of spatial heterogeneity in lung cancer. Study-wide findings and caveats: The number of expanded tumor alpha and beta chains correlated with mutation number.

A remark on this clonotype: Its antigen is currently unknown. At one of its ends the junction is not consistent with the germline gene, which may arise from a read error.

In germline, CDR1 is SGHVS, CDR2 FNYEAQ. This CDR3 spans 17 amino acids. As for time point: sample taken at primary tumor resection. TCRdb re-analysed the 5' RACE reads in MiXCR, keeping a single row per CDR3 protein. Here the sample spans 20,000 to 30,000 distinct CDR3 sequences, roughly 8.3% being singletons. The input for sequencing was lung tumor tissue, taken at surgery. The chain joins TRBV7-6 to TRBJ2-3; the D gene is possibly TRBD1 (5 bases). The clonotype comes from a male donor with early-stage non-small cell lung cancer. The DNA for the CDR3 is TGTACCAGCAGCTACCCCCGCCAGGGAAGGGACACAGATACGCAGTATTTT. It translates to CTSSYPRQGRDTDTQYF.